This is a list of T cell receptor beta chains from one sample in a study of OX40 agonist ivuxolimab in advanced cancers. Profiled with immunoSEQ multiplex PCR; TCRdb holds only in-frame clones, not every one. The sample has about 50,000 clones; about 80% are singletons. The sequencing here drew on CD4+ or CD8+ T cells sorted from blood, taken in a trial of the OX40 agonist ivuxolimab. Receptors originate from an adult with an advanced solid tumor such as melanoma, head and neck, liver or kidney cancer. The CDR3 runs from the conserved cysteine through the conserved F or W. D genes are given only for firm matches. A row's size may be missing; if present it is once, few, many or a size class.

.	TRBV18	.	TRBJ1-3	CASSPRRGDTIYF	TGTGCCAGCTCACCACGACGGGGAGACACCATATATTTT
.	TRBV5-6	TRBD1	TRBJ1-1	CASSFRDRRNTEAFF	TGTGCCAGCAGCTTCCGGGACAGGCGAAACACTGAAGCTTTCTTT
.	TRBV18	.	TRBJ1-2	CASSPLAGSYGYTF	TGTGCCAGCTCACCACTCGCAGGGAGCTATGGCTACACCTTC
.	TRBV6-5	.	TRBJ1-2	CASSRRGMDYGYTF	TGTGCCAGCAGCAGACGTGGGATGGACTATGGCTACACCTTC
.	TRBV5-6	.	TRBJ2-5	CASSRKETQYF	TGTGCCAGCAGCCGGAAAGAGACCCAGTACTTC
.	TRBV7-6	TRBD2	TRBJ2-3	CASSLQAGLAGAGDTQYF	TGTGCCAGCAGCTTACAGGCGGGACTAGCGGGGGCCGGGGATACGCAGTATTTT
.	TRBV28	.	TRBJ1-2	CASSLSGRRGRGYTF	TGTGCCAGCAGTTTATCGGGGCGACGGGGGAGAGGCTACACCTTC
.	TRBV7-9	.	TRBJ1-6	CASSANSPLHF	TGTGCCAGCAGCGCTAATTCACCCCTCCACTTT
.	TRBV21-1	.	TRBJ1-2	CASSFWTTLGYGYTF	TGTGCCAGCAGCTTCTGGACGACTTTGGGCTATGGCTACACCTTC
.	TRBV11-3	.	TRBJ1-2	CASSLGQNYGYTF	TGTGCCAGCAGCTTGGGTCAGAACTATGGCTACACCTTC
.	TRBV5-7	.	TRBJ2-7	CASSLDRQKYEQYF	TGTGCCAGCAGCTTGGATCGACAGAAATACGAGCAGTACTTC
.	TRBV11-2	TRBD2	TRBJ2-7	CASSLKGSSGSSYEQYF	TGTGCCAGCAGCTTAAAGGGGTCTAGCGGGAGCTCCTACGAGCAGTACTTC
once	TRBV6-1	TRBD2	TRBJ2-7	CACSTSGSEYYEQYF	TGTGCCTGCTCGACTAGCGGGAGCGAGTACTACGAGCAGTACTTC
.	TRBV7-9	.	TRBJ1-2	CASSLASGGYYGYTF	TGTGCCAGCAGCTTAGCGTCGGGGGGTTACTATGGCTACACCTTC
.	TRBV9	.	TRBJ2-2	CASSVSGNPGELFF	TGTGCCAGCAGCGTATCGGGGAATCCCGGGGAGCTGTTTTTT
.	TRBV2	TRBD2	TRBJ2-5	CASRTSGGPNQETQYF	TGTGCCAGCAGGACTAGCGGGGGCCCTAACCAAGAGACCCAGTACTTC
.	TRBV27	.	TRBJ2-2	CASSGGLYTGELFF	TGTGCCAGCAGCGGAGGGTTATACACCGGGGAGCTGTTTTTT
.	TRBV5-4	.	TRBJ2-7	CASSQGGRYEQYF	TGTGCCAGCAGCCAAGGGGGGAGGTACGAGCAGTACTTC
.	TRBV11-2	TRBD1	TRBJ2-7	CASSRKQGSGYEQYF	TGTGCCAGCAGCAGAAAACAGGGGAGTGGGTACGAGCAGTACTTC
once	TRBV28	.	TRBJ1-2	CASSLLGGRLGLYGYTF	TGTGCCAGCAGTTTATTAGGCGGGAGGCTAGGTCTATATGGCTACACCTTC
.	TRBV5-4	.	TRBJ2-3	CASSLWGRGGTDTQYF	TGTGCCAGCAGCTTGTGGGGCAGGGGGGGCACAGATACGCAGTATTTT
.	TRBV6-6	.	TRBJ1-3	CASSYIGSEGNTIYF	TGTGCCAGCAGTTACATAGGGTCGGAAGGAAACACCATATATTTT
.	TRBV2	.	TRBJ2-3	CASSEASRGYTDTQYF	TGTGCCAGCAGTGAAGCCTCAAGGGGTTACACAGATACGCAGTATTTT
.	TRBV7-2	.	TRBJ2-5	CASSLPGGTQYF	TGTGCCAGCAGCCTCCCTGGGGGGACCCAGTACTTC
.	TRBV9	.	TRBJ2-7	CASSVGEAYEQYF	TGTGCCAGCAGCGTAGGGGAAGCCTACGAGCAGTACTTC
.	TRBV10-1	TRBD1	TRBJ2-1	CASSGTGGSRSYNEQFF	TGCGCCAGCAGTGGGACAGGGGGCAGTCGGTCCTACAATGAGCAGTTCTTC
.	TRBV28	TRBD1	TRBJ2-7	CASSSILQGVGSYEQYF	TGTGCCAGCAGTTCCATTCTACAGGGGGTGGGCTCCTACGAGCAGTACTTC
.	TRBV7-2	TRBD1	TRBJ1-1	CAETDRPNTEAFF	TGTGCCGAGACGGACAGGCCGAACACTGAAGCTTTCTTT
.	TRBV5-8	TRBD1	TRBJ2-3	CASSLGRGRKDTQYF	TGTGCCAGCAGCTTGGGCAGGGGGCGAAAAGATACGCAGTATTTT
.	TRBV6-6	TRBD2	TRBJ2-7	CASSYLPSGWKDF	TGTGCCAGCAGTTACTTGCCTAGCGGGTGGAAGGACTTC
.	TRBV30	.	TRBJ2-5	CAWSGNIQETQYF	TGTGCCTGGAGTGGGAACATACAAGAGACCCAGTACTTC
.	TRBV7-9	.	TRBJ2-7	CASSFSYEQYF	TGTGCCAGCAGCTTCTCCTACGAGCAGTACTTC
.	TRBV29-1	TRBD2	TRBJ2-5	CSAASGGQIRSETQYF	TGCAGCGCCGCCAGCGGGGGGCAAATCAGGTCGGAGACCCAGTACTTC
.	TRBV7-2	.	TRBJ2-7	CASSKGPNYEQYF	TGTGCCAGCAGCAAGGGCCCAAACTACGAGCAGTACTTC
.	TRBV7-9	.	TRBJ2-5	CASSASRAAEETQYF	TGTGCCAGCAGCGCCTCCCGGGCAGCGGAAGAGACCCAGTACTTC
.	TRBV5-6	.	TRBJ1-5	CASSPDSSNQPQHF	TGTGCCAGCAGCCCGGACAGTAGCAATCAGCCCCAGCATTTT
.	TRBV9	TRBD2	TRBJ2-1	CASSATSGSYNEQFF	TGTGCCAGCAGCGCGACTAGCGGGTCCTACAATGAGCAGTTCTTC
.	TRBV30	TRBD2	TRBJ2-5	CAWDGGSETQYF	TGTGCCTGGGATGGCGGGAGTGAGACCCAGTACTTC
.	TRBV6-5	.	TRBJ2-7	CASTRLSPYEQYF	TGTGCCAGCACCCGACTTAGCCCCTACGAGCAGTACTTC